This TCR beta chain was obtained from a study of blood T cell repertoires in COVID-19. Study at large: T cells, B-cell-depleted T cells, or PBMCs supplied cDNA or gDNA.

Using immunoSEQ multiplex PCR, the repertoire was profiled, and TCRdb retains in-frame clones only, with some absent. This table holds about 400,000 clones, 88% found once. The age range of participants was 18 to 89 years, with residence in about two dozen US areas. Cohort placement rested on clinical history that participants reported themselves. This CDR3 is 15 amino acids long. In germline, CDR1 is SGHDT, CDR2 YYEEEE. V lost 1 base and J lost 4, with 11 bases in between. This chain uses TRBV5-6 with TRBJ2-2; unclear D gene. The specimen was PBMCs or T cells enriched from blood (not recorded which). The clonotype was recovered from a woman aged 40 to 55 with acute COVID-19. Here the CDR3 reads CASSLYSRGTGELFF. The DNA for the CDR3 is TGTGCCAGCAGCTTGTATTCGCGTGGCACCGGGGAGCTGTTTTTT.